Below, one T cell receptor beta chain is given with its context. The antigen is undetermined. The sample belongs to a study of T cell repertoires and HLA-DP antigens. Overall study: The donors, ranging 18-to-29 to 60-to-69 years, included a couple of males and one female. Sorted CD137+CD4+ samples averaged approximately 200 ng DNA; pre-culture CD4+ samples, around 1,100 ng.

Purity of the untouched CD4+ T cells was around 98%. Primers targeted 54 TRBV and 13 TRBJ segments. Assay: immunoSEQ multiplex PCR; the TCRdb copy retains only in-frame clones and omits some. Of some 89,000 clones in the sample, around nine tenths are singletons; the top ten hold 1.7%. Per the germline V gene, CDR1 is SGDLS and CDR2 is YYNGEE. The CDR3 is 14 amino acids. The trim removed 4 bases at V and 6 bases at J, leaving 9 bases unmatched. The sequence derives from a man aged 50-59 years in good health and CMV-seronegative. The chain combines TRBV9 with TRBJ2-7; 8 nucleotides match TRBD1. Material: CD4+ T cells from PBMCs. The CDR3 DNA reads as TGTGCCAGCAGCCCCCGTGCAGGGGGCAGCGAGCAGTACTTC. Encoded protein: CASSPRAGGSEQYF.